The rows below give T cell receptor beta chains drawn from one sample of a study of T cells in Graves' hyperthyroidism and ophthalmopathy. TCRdb reprocessed the multiplex PCR reads via MiXCR and lists one record per CDR3 protein. The sample carries over 300,000 distinct CDR3 sequences, more than 11% recorded once. Sequenced: blood. These receptors were obtained from a woman aged 55-70 years with Graves' hyperthyroidism. The CDR3 runs from the conserved cysteine through the conserved F or W. D genes are given only for firm matches. Expanded clones get a size class; other rows say once, few or many, or leave the size out.

CDR3: CSANRLRGESSDTQYF
DNA: TGCAGTGCGAACAGATTGAGGGGGGAGAGCTCAGATACGCAGTATTTT
J: TRBJ2-3
D: NA
size: few
V: TRBV20-1
length: 16

CDR3: CASSLWTAEDTQYF
DNA: TGTGCCAGCAGTCTATGGACAGCGGAAGATACGCAGTATTTT
J: TRBJ2-3
D: NA
size: many
V: TRBV27
length: 14

CDR3: CASSYPSSGRASNEQFF
DNA: TGTGCCAGCAGTTACCCTTCTAGCGGGAGGGCCTCAAATGAGCAGTTCTTC
J: TRBJ2-1
D: TRBD2
size: many
V: TRBV6-2/TRBV6-3
length: 17

CDR3: CASSLIRTGPNEQFF
DNA: TGCGCCAGCAGCTTGATCAGGACAGGACCGAATGAGCAGTTCTTC
J: TRBJ2-1
D: TRBD1
size: many
V: TRBV5-1
length: 15

CDR3: CAIRGTSGSKMETQYF
DNA: TGTGCCATCAGAGGGACTAGCGGGAGCAAAATGGAGACCCAGTACTTC
J: TRBJ2-5
D: TRBD2
size: NA
V: TRBV10-3
length: 16

CDR3: CSARHPTGTVSYNEQFF
DNA: TGCAGTGCTAGACACCCGACCGGGACAGTGTCCTACAATGAGCAGTTCTTC
J: TRBJ2-1
D: TRBD1
size: many
V: TRBV20-1
length: 17

CDR3: CASSPKIYEQYF
DNA: TGTGCCAGCTCACCGAAAATCTACGAGCAGTACTTC
J: TRBJ2-7
D: NA
size: few
V: TRBV18
length: 12

CDR3: CSARRTGGSGELFF
DNA: TGCAGTGCTAGGAGGACAGGGGGCTCCGGGGAGCTGTTTTTT
J: TRBJ2-2
D: TRBD1
size: many
V: TRBV20-1
length: 14

CDR3: CASSVGLSSGNTIYF
DNA: TGCGCCAGCAGCGTAGGACTGAGCTCTGGAAACACCATATATTTT
J: TRBJ1-3
D: NA
size: many
V: TRBV5-1
length: 15

CDR3: CASLRDRAQETQYF
DNA: TGTGCCAGCTTAAGAGACAGGGCGCAAGAGACCCAGTACTTC
J: TRBJ2-5
D: TRBD1
size: NA
V: TRBV18
length: 14

CDR3: CSARSDRGINEQFF
DNA: TGCAGTGCTAGAAGTGACAGGGGGATAAATGAGCAGTTCTTC
J: TRBJ2-1
D: TRBD1
size: few
V: TRBV20-1
length: 14

CDR3: CASSQGQGPGNTIYF
DNA: TGCGCCAGCAGCCAAGGACAGGGTCCTGGAAACACCATATATTTT
J: TRBJ1-3
D: TRBD1
size: few
V: TRBV4-1
length: 15

CDR3: CASSSPTSGRANTGELFF
DNA: TGTGCCAGCAGCTCCCCTACTAGCGGCCGTGCGAACACCGGGGAGCTGTTTTTT
J: TRBJ2-2
D: TRBD2
size: many
V: TRBV11-2
length: 18

CDR3: CASSPGGTSGNSQFF
DNA: TGCGCCAGCAGCCCCGGAGGGACTAGCGGGAACTCGCAGTTCTTC
J: TRBJ2-1
D: TRBD2
size: few
V: TRBV5-1
length: 15

CDR3: CASSLAWRQGDYEQYF
DNA: TGTGCCAGCAGCTTGGCCTGGAGACAGGGTGACTACGAGCAGTACTTC
J: TRBJ2-7
D: TRBD1
size: many
V: TRBV5-5
length: 16

CDR3: CASSEAGTVYNSPLHF
DNA: TGTGCCAGCAGTGAGGCCGGGACAGTTTATAATTCACCCCTCCACTTT
J: TRBJ1-6
D: TRBD1
size: NA
V: TRBV12-3/TRBV12-4
length: 16

CDR3: CASTTRRKGGYTF
DNA: TGTGCCAGCACCACCCGGAGGAAGGGTGGCTACACCTTC
J: TRBJ1-2
D: NA
size: NA
V: TRBV2
length: 13

CDR3: CAISEGGTSGFLNNEQFF
DNA: TGTGCCATCAGTGAGGGAGGGACTAGCGGGTTCCTCAACAATGAGCAGTTCTTC
J: TRBJ2-1
D: TRBD2
size: many
V: TRBV10-3
length: 18

CDR3: CASSFSGRDTGELFF
DNA: TGTGCCAGCAGCTTTAGCGGGAGGGACACCGGGGAGCTGTTTTTT
J: TRBJ2-2
D: TRBD2
size: few
V: TRBV11-3
length: 15

CDR3: CASSDGQGATDTQYF
DNA: TGTGCCAGCAGCGACGGACAGGGGGCCACAGATACGCAGTATTTT
J: TRBJ2-3
D: TRBD1
size: many
V: TRBV12-3/TRBV12-4
length: 15

CDR3: CAGRLAGRNTGELFF
DNA: TGTGCCGGGAGACTAGCGGGACGGAACACCGGGGAGCTGTTTTTT
J: TRBJ2-2
D: TRBD2
size: few
V: TRBV30
length: 15

CDR3: CASTLGQPSYEQCF
DNA: TGTGCCAGCACCCTTGGACAGCCCTCCTACGAGCAGTGCTTC
J: TRBJ2-7
D: NA
size: NA
V: TRBV13
length: 14

CDR3: CAWNSQTPSAEQYF
DNA: TGTGCCTGGAACTCACAGACCCCCTCCGCCGAGCAGTACTTC
J: TRBJ2-7
D: NA
size: many
V: TRBV30
length: 14

CDR3: CASNRDRNTGELFF
DNA: TGTGCCAGCAACAGGGACAGAAACACCGGGGAGCTGTTTTTT
J: TRBJ2-2
D: TRBD1
size: many
V: TRBV2
length: 14

CDR3: CSVRALPGANVLTF
DNA: TGCAGCGTACGAGCTCTGCCTGGGGCCAACGTCCTGACTTTC
J: TRBJ2-6
D: NA
size: NA
V: TRBV29-1
length: 14

CDR3: CASSSISAVGDTGELFF
DNA: TGCGCCAGCAGCTCAATATCCGCGGTGGGGGACACCGGGGAGCTGTTTTTT
J: TRBJ2-2
D: NA
size: NA
V: TRBV5-1
length: 17

CDR3: CASSLDVHEQFF
DNA: TGTGCCAGCAGCTTAGATGTCCATGAGCAGTTCTTC
J: TRBJ2-1
D: NA
size: many
V: TRBV11-2
length: 12

CDR3: CASTLGGINYEQYF
DNA: TGTGCCAGCACCTTGGGGGGGATCAATTACGAGCAGTACTTC
J: TRBJ2-7
D: TRBD2
size: many
V: TRBV12-3/TRBV12-4
length: 14

CDR3: CASPDGGGDGYTF
DNA: TGTGCCAGCCCTGATGGCGGGGGGGATGGCTACACCTTC
J: TRBJ1-2
D: NA
size: many
V: TRBV2
length: 13

CDR3: CACQRDTQYF
DNA: TGTGCCTGCCAAAGGGATACGCAGTATTTT
J: TRBJ2-3
D: NA
size: many
V: TRBV30
length: 10

CDR3: CASSVQASSYNEQFF
DNA: TGTGCCAGCAGCGTACAGGCCAGCTCCTACAATGAGCAGTTCTTC
J: TRBJ2-1
D: NA
size: many
V: TRBV7-2
length: 15

CDR3: CAWSAYLRRLTEAFF
DNA: TGTGCCTGGAGTGCCTATTTACGAAGGCTGACTGAAGCTTTCTTT
J: TRBJ1-1
D: NA
size: many
V: TRBV30
length: 15

CDR3: CAWSYPDRRTDTQYF
DNA: TGTGCCTGGAGTTATCCGGACAGGCGTACAGATACGCAGTATTTT
J: TRBJ2-3
D: TRBD1
size: many
V: TRBV30
length: 15

CDR3: CASSLFGWDNEQFF
DNA: TGTGCCAGCAGCTTGTTTGGTTGGGACAATGAGCAGTTCTTC
J: TRBJ2-1
D: NA
size: many
V: TRBV5-6
length: 14

CDR3: CASSMRKSYNEQFF
DNA: TGTGCCAGTAGTATGAGGAAATCCTACAATGAGCAGTTCTTC
J: TRBJ2-1
D: NA
size: few
V: TRBV19
length: 14

CDR3: CAWSVQGYYGYTF
DNA: TGTGCCTGGAGTGTACAGGGGTACTATGGCTACACCTTC
J: TRBJ1-2
D: TRBD1
size: many
V: TRBV30
length: 13

CDR3: CASGGVSYEQYF
DNA: TGTGCCAGCGGGGGAGTCTCCTACGAGCAGTACTTC
J: TRBJ2-7
D: NA
size: few
V: TRBV2
length: 12

CDR3: CASSPGATTRHTEAFF
DNA: TGTGCCAGCAGCCCTGGGGCAACAACTAGGCACACTGAAGCTTTCTTT
J: TRBJ1-1
D: NA
size: many
V: TRBV7-9
length: 16

CDR3: CASSFDRDYEQYF
DNA: TGTGCCAGCAGCTTCGATCGGGATTACGAGCAGTACTTC
J: TRBJ2-7
D: NA
size: many
V: TRBV7-9
length: 13

CDR3: CASSQVQLAEVGQYF
DNA: TGTGCCAGCAGCCAAGTACAACTAGCGGAAGTGGGGCAGTACTTC
J: TRBJ2-7
D: TRBD2
size: many
V: TRBV3-1
length: 15

CDR3: CASGPIQGPCITNSHF
DNA: TGTGCTAGTGGTCCGATACAGGGGCCCTGTATTACGAACTCACACTTT
J: TRBJ1-6
D: TRBD1
size: few
V: TRBV12-5
length: 16

CDR3: CASSLGGLGQPQHF
DNA: TGTGCCAGCAGCTTAGGGGGGCTTGGACAGCCCCAGCATTTT
J: TRBJ1-5
D: NA
size: many
V: TRBV7-6
length: 14

CDR3: CASKASNQPQHF
DNA: TGTGCCAGCAAGGCCTCAAATCAGCCCCAGCATTTT
J: TRBJ1-5
D: NA
size: many
V: TRBV2
length: 12

CDR3: CASSVSGYGYTF
DNA: TGTGCTAGTTCCGTCTCCGGCTATGGCTACACCTTC
J: TRBJ1-2
D: NA
size: few
V: TRBV12-5
length: 12

CDR3: CSARIGGAGGEKLFF
DNA: TGCAGTGCTAGGATTGGGGGGGCAGGGGGTGAAAAACTGTTTTTT
J: TRBJ1-4
D: TRBD1
size: NA
V: TRBV20-1
length: 15

CDR3: CASSQDSYRNTEAFF
DNA: TGTGCCAGCAGCCAGGACAGCTACAGGAACACTGAAGCTTTCTTT
J: TRBJ1-1
D: NA
size: NA
V: TRBV5-4
length: 15